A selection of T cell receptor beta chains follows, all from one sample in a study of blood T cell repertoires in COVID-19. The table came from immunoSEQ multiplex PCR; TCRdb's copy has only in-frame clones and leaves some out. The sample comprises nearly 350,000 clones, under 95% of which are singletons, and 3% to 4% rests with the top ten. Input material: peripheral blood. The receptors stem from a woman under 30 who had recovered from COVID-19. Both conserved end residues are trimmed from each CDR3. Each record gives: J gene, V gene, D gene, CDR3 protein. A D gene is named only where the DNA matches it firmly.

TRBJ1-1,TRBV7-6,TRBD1,ASSRGTDMNTEAF
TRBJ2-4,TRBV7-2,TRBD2,ASSLWSSGRGRENIQY
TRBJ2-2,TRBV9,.,ASSVGPGELF
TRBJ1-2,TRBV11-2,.,ASSQRQSGYGYT
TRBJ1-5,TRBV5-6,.,ASSRTEYSNQPQH
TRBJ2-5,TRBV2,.,AGGPQMETQY
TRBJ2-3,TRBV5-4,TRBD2,ASSLTSGRAGAQY
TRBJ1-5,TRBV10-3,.,AISESSFQPQH
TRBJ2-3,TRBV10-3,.,ASHRVGTDTQY
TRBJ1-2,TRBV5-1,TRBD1,ASSPGTANYGYT
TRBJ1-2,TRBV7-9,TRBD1,ASSMGQGHYGYT
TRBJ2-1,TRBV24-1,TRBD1,ATSDLGGGEQF
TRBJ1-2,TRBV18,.,ASSPPELYGYT
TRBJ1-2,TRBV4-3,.,ASSQHQSGLGGYT
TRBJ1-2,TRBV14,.,ASSQEGVYGYT
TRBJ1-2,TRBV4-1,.,ASSQENRGGFGYT
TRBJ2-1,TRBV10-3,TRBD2,AISAGSGSYNEQF